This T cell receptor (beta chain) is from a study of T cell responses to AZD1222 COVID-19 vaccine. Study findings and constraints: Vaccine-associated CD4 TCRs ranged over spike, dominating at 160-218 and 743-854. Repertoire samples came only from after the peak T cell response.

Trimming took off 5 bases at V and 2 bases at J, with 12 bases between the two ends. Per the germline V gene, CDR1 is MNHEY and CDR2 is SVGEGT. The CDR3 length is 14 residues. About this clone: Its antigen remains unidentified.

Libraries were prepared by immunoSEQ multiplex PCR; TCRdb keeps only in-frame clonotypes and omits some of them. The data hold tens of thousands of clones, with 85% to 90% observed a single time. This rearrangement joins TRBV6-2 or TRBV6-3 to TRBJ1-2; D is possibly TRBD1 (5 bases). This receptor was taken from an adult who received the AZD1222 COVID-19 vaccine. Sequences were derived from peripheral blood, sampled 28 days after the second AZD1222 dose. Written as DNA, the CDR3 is TGTGCCAGCAGTACGCGGGACCGAAACTATGGCTACACCTTC. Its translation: CASSTRDRNYGYTF.